This T cell receptor beta chain was sequenced for a study of cytomegalovirus exposure and HLA in healthy donors. Study-level results: The authors judged a highly shared variant cluster likely a sequencing artifact. Earlier analysis found most TCR beta V segments productive about 87% or about 30% of the time. CMV serostatus stood as the only immune exposure information on hand.

J lost 13 bases, V lost 6 bases, and 14 bases had no gene match. Germline lookup yields CDR1 MNHNY and CDR2 SVGAGI (reference sequence). This CDR3 comprises 13 residues. The study ran its PCR with 60 Vbeta and 13 Jbeta primers. Here immunoSEQ multiplex PCR was the method, and the copy in TCRdb shows in-frame clones only, minus some. The data contain 150,000 to 250,000 clones, approximately 80% of them seen just once; the ten biggest clones take up 0.08% to 0.1%. As for this clone: The antigen is unknown.

The chain employs TRBV6-6 and TRBJ1-1, with 7 bases identical to TRBD1. Sequencing was done on a sample of PBMCs. The clonotype was recovered from a boy younger than 10 in good health and CMV-seronegative. The CDR3 coding sequence is TGTGCCAGCAGCATCACAGGGGATTTAATGGATTTCTTT. Translated: CASSITGDLMDFF.